Below are 27 T cell receptor beta chains sequenced from a single sample in a study of blood T cell repertoires in COVID-19. TCRdb's table, derived via immunoSEQ multiplex PCR, lists solely in-frame clones and lacks some. Among 300,000 to 350,000 clones listed, under 90% were seen once. Sequenced input: PBMCs or T cells enriched from blood (not recorded which). Receptor source: a woman in her twenties or thirties who had recovered from COVID-19.

This chain joins TRBV6-5 and TRBJ1-6; tentatively, D is TRBD1 (5 bases). CDR1 is MNHEY, CDR2 SVGAGI, per germline. The CDR3 contains 14 residues. V lost 5 bases, J lost 6 bases, and 11 bases lay in between. CDR3 protein: CASSTPGLNSPLHF. CDR3 bases: TGTGCCAGCAGTACACCGGGACTTAATTCACCCCTCCACTTT.

The chain links TRBV11-1 to TRBJ2-1; tentative D call: TRBD2 (7 bases). The CDR3 is 13 residues long. Germline CDR1 reads SGHAT; CDR2 reads FQDESV (reference sequence). With 3 bases removed from V and 10 bases from J, the gap between germline ends came to 13 bases. The CDR3 bases are TGTGCCAGCAGCTTGGGGGGGGCATACGAGCAGTTCTTC. It translates to CASSLGGAYEQFF. Full variable domain (missing parts from reference TRBV11-1 and TRBJ2-1): EAEVAQSPRYKITEKSQAVAFWCDPISGHATLYWYRQILGQGPELLVQFQDESVVDDSQLPKDRFSAERLKGVDSTLKIQPAELGDSAMYLCASSLGGAYEQFFGPGTRLTVL.

The gene calls are TRBV6-5 and TRBJ1-6; D unresolved. The length of the CDR3 is 15 residues. Germline V CDR1 and CDR2: MNHEY, SVGAGI. Trimming removed 7 bases from V and 7 bases from J, with 17 bases in between. The CDR3 loop is CASTVVPSANSPLHF. The CDR3 DNA follows: TGTGCCAGCACCGTAGTGCCCTCCGCGAATTCACCCCTCCACTTT.

The chain employs TRBV6-5 and TRBJ1-4; maybe TRBD1 (5 bases). Trimming pared 8 bases from V and 7 bases from J, leaving 20 bases between. Germline V gene sequence: CDR1 MNHEY, CDR2 SVGAGI. The length of the CDR3 is 15 residues. The CDR3 here is CASPLPGVDGEKLFF. Written as DNA, the CDR3 is TGTGCCAGCCCCTTACCGGGGGTGGACGGTGAAAAACTGTTTTTT.

The sample holds one count of this clone. The rearrangement joins TRBV12-3 or TRBV12-4 to TRBJ1-2, with a tentative D call TRBD1 (6 bases). This CDR3 contains 13 residues. V was shortened by 3 bases and J by 6 bases, with 11 bases between the two germline ends. The CDR3 sequence is CASSFGGGDGYTF. The CDR3 DNA reads as TGTGCCAGCAGTTTTGGGGGGGGCGATGGCTACACCTTC.

V gene TRBV6-5 combines with J gene TRBJ1-1; TRBD1 agrees at 8 bases. Unmatched junction bases numbered 12, after V lost 5 bases and J lost 10 bases. This CDR3 has 14 residues. Germline loops: CDR1 MNHEY, CDR2 SVGAGI. CDR3 in DNA: TGTGCCAGCAGTCCCGGACAGGGAACGGGAGGAGCTTTCTTT. It yields the protein CASSPGQGTGGAFF.

This clone showed up just a few times. The V call is TRBV4-1, the J call TRBJ1-6, with D possibly being TRBD1 (6 bases). CDR1 is MGHRA and CDR2 is YSYEKL in the germline V gene. The V end was cut by 1 base, the J end by 7 bases, with 17 bases between. This CDR3 region has 17 residues. CDR3 DNA: TGCGCCAGCAGCCAAGGGGGACTAACGACAGGCAATTCACCCCTCCACTTT. Protein product: CASSQGGLTTGNSPLHF.

On this clone itself: Germline is not matched at one junction end, which may reflect a read error. The J gene is TRBJ2-1, the V gene TRBV7-9, with a possible D match to TRBD2 (6 bases). This CDR3 region has 17 residues. Germline CDR1 reads SEHNR; CDR2 reads FQNEAQ (reference sequence). The CDR3 sequence: CASSPLWGRSLYNEQFF. CDR3 DNA sequence: TGCGCCAGCAGCCCTCTCTGGGGGAGGTCCCTCTACAATGAGCAGTTCTTC.

This sequence joins TRBV6-2 or TRBV6-3 and TRBJ1-2; possibly TRBD1 for D (6 bases). Trimming left V 5 bases short and J 5 bases short, with 15 bases between. This CDR3 region has 14 residues. Germline CDR1 MNHEY, CDR2 SVGEGT. The CDR3 nucleotides are TGTGCCAGCAGTAACGCACAGGGTTCATATGGCTACACCTTC. Its translation: CASSNAQGSYGYTF.

V and J are TRBV28 and TRBJ2-7, with a possible D match to TRBD1 (6 bases). With 7 bases removed from V and 4 bases from J, the gap between germline ends came to 17 bases. The CDR3 sequence is 14 residues long. CDR1 MDHEN and CDR2 SYDVKM come from the germline V gene. Here the CDR3 reads CASTTQGHSYEQYF. CDR3 sequence (DNA): TGTGCCAGCACCACTCAGGGACACTCTTACGAGCAGTACTTC.

The rearrangement joins TRBV5-1 to TRBJ2-3; 11 bases are a match to TRBD2. This CDR3 spans 16 amino acids. CDR1 is SGHRS, CDR2 YFSETQ, per germline. V was clipped by 0 bases and J by 4 bases; unmatched bases: 4. CDR3 bases: TGCGCCAGCAGCTTGGCCGGGACTAGCGGCCCAGATACGCAGTATTTT. Its translation is CASSLAGTSGPDTQYF. Supplemented by reference TRBV5-1 and TRBJ2-3, the full variable domain reads KAGVTQTPRYLIKTRGQQVTLSCSPISGHRSVSWYQQTPGQGLQFLFEYFSETQRNKGNFPGRFSGRQFSNSRSEMNVSTLELGDSALYLCASSLAGTSGPDTQYFGPGTRLTVL.

This rearrangement joins TRBV6-5 to TRBJ2-7; unclear D gene. The V and J ends lost 2 bases and 6 bases respectively, with 8 bases between them. CDR1 and CDR2 (germline): MNHEY, SVGAGI. The length of the CDR3 is 12 residues. DNA for the CDR3: TGTGCCAGCAGTTACGATTGGGCCGAGCAGTACTTC. Amino acids: CASSYDWAEQYF.

This clone occurred once. The chain couples TRBV4-1 to TRBJ2-3; D not resolved. The germline gives CDR1 MGHRA, CDR2 YSYEKL. The CDR3 loop spans 16 amino acids. Trimming stripped 0 bases from V and 2 bases from J, with 12 bases between. The CDR3, as DNA: TGCGCCAGCAGCCAAGAAGATACGTCCTACACAGATACGCAGTATTTT. It is translated as CASSQEDTSYTDTQYF.

The chain joins TRBV5-6 to TRBJ1-2; tentative D call: TRBD1 (6 bases). The V and J ends lost 1 base and 5 bases respectively, with 12 bases between them. Per the germline V gene, CDR1 is SGHDT and CDR2 is YYEEEE. CDR3 size: 14 residues. Here the CDR3 DNA reads TGTGCCAGCAGCTTGACCAGGGGCGGGTATGGCTACACCTTC. This codes for CASSLTRGGYGYTF.

The chain is built from TRBV7-9 and TRBJ1-2; D is unresolved. Germline V lookup: CDR1 SEHNR, CDR2 FQNEAQ (reference sequence). This CDR3 comprises 12 residues. V lost 5 bases and J 5 bases, leaving 9 bases between the germline ends. The CDR3 here is CASSTNIYGYTF. CDR3 nucleotides: TGTGCCAGCAGCACGAACATTTATGGCTACACCTTC.

The rearrangement joins TRBV19 to TRBJ2-1; TRBD2 agrees at 8 bases. The V segment lost 5 bases and the J segment 9 bases; nucleotides outside the gene matches: 15. This CDR3 is 16 amino acids long. Germline assignment: CDR1 LNHDA and CDR2 SQIVND (reference sequence). CDR3 protein: CASSPGLAAPSGEQFF. The CDR3, as DNA: TGTGCCAGTAGTCCCGGACTAGCAGCCCCATCGGGTGAGCAGTTCTTC.

The gene calls are TRBV4-3 and TRBJ2-2, with 7 bases that match TRBD2. Germline trimming cut 0 bases from V and 5 bases from J; bases unmatched to any gene: 6. Germline lookup yields CDR1 LGHNA and CDR2 YSLEER. This CDR3 has 16 residues. The CDR3 loop is CASSQDLAALTGELFF. The CDR3 DNA reads TGCGCCAGCAGCCAAGATCTAGCGGCACTTACCGGGGAGCTGTTTTTT.

The V and J genes are TRBV30 and TRBJ2-1; TRBD2 is a possible D gene (6 bases). The germline V gene has CDR1 GTSNPN and CDR2 SVGIG (reference sequence). Trimming took 4 bases from V and 0 from J, leaving 13 bases between them. This CDR3 comprises 15 residues. The CDR3 sequence is CAWKLISGSYNEQFF. The CDR3 nucleotides read TGTGCCTGGAAGTTAATTAGCGGCTCCTACAATGAGCAGTTCTTC.

This chain links TRBV4-1 with TRBJ1-2; 9 bases fit TRBD1. Germline V gene lookup returns CDR1 MGHRA and CDR2 YSYEKL. The CDR3 runs 16 residues. Germline trimming cut 3 bases from V and 6 bases from J; bases unmatched to any gene: 11. CDR3: CASSHDGQGSVDGYTF. CDR3 DNA: TGCGCCAGCAGCCACGATGGACAGGGGTCAGTGGATGGCTACACCTTC.

On this clone: In the same sample, other DNA sequences code for this CDR3. CDR3 in DNA: TGCGCCAGCAGCTTCCAGGGGAGCACTGAAGCTTTCTTT. Translation gives CASSFQGSTEAFF. The chain links TRBV5-1 to TRBJ1-1; D is possibly TRBD1 (6 bases). The V gene lost 2 bases and the J gene lost 4 bases, with 9 bases spanning the gap. In germline, CDR1 is SGHRS, CDR2 YFSETQ. CDR3 length: 13 residues. Full variable domain (outside the CDR3, taken from reference TRBV5-1 and TRBJ1-1): KAGVTQTPRYLIKTRGQQVTLSCSPISGHRSVSWYQQTPGQGLQFLFEYFSETQRNKGNFPGRFSGRQFSNSRSEMNVSTLELGDSALYLCASSFQGSTEAFFGQGTRLTVV.

The rearrangement uses TRBV7-9 and TRBJ2-3; a possible D gene is TRBD2 (6 bases). Trimming took 4 bases from V and 4 from J, leaving 6 bases between them. Germline loops: CDR1 SEHNR, CDR2 FQNEAQ (reference sequence). There are 12 residues in the CDR3. The CDR3 DNA sequence: TGTGCCAGCAGCTCGGGAGCAGATACGCAGTATTTT. This codes for CASSSGADTQYF.

Of note for this clone: One end of the junction does not line up with germline, which may come from a read error. This chain connects TRBV10-3 to TRBJ1-2, with TRBD1 identical over 9 bases. This CDR3 spans 15 amino acids. Germline V CDR1 and CDR2: ENHRY, SYGVKD. CDR3 nucleotides: TGTGCCATCAGGGAGGGACAGGGCGATAGGAATGGCAACACCTTC. This sequence encodes CAIREGQGDRNGNTF.

In this sample, this clone turned up once. The V and J genes are TRBV27 and TRBJ1-5; 10 bases are shared with TRBD1. The germline CDR1 and CDR2 sequences are MNHEY and SMNVEV (reference sequence). The CDR3 has 15 amino acids. The V gene end was trimmed by 6 bases and the J gene end by 6 bases; junction bases not matched to a gene: 8. CDR3 amino acids: CASRGQGEGGQPQHF. The CDR3 nucleotides read TGTGCCAGCAGAGGACAGGGGGAGGGTGGTCAGCCCCAGCATTTT.

V usage is TRBV6-5 and J usage is TRBJ1-3, with 8 bases aligning to TRBD1. The CDR3 contains 14 residues. Germline-derived CDR1 and CDR2 are MNHEY and SVGAGI. J was trimmed by 0 bases and V by 8 bases; bases with no gene match: 3. CDR3 in amino acids: CASGGQDSGNTIYF. Written as DNA, the CDR3 is TGTGCCAGCGGGGGACAGGACTCTGGAAACACCATATATTTT.

This CDR3 reads CASSSTGDTEAFF. CDR3 sequence (DNA): TGTGCCAGCAGTAGTACAGGGGACACTGAAGCTTTCTTT. J is TRBJ1-1 and V is TRBV25-1, with 7 bases identical to TRBD1. The V gene end was trimmed by 5 bases and the J gene end by 3 bases; junction bases not matched to a gene: 3. CDR3 length equals 13 residues. The germline V gene encodes CDR1 MGHDK and CDR2 SYGVNS. Combining the CDR3 with reference TRBV25-1 and TRBJ1-1 gives the whole variable domain EADIYQTPRYLVIGTGKKITLECSQTMGHDKMYWYQQDPGMELHLIHYSYGVNSTEKGDLSSESTVSRIRTEHFPLTLESARPSHTSQYLCASSSTGDTEAFFGQGTRLTVV.

This sequence joins TRBV28 and TRBJ1-4; no clear D. Germline lookup yields CDR1 MDHEN and CDR2 SYDVKM. V lost 6 bases, J lost 8 bases, and 16 bases lay in between. CDR3 size: 14 residues. This chain's CDR3 is CASSRVPEREKLFF. CDR3 coding DNA: TGTGCCAGCAGCCGAGTCCCTGAGAGGGAAAAACTGTTTTTT. Supplemented by reference TRBV28 and TRBJ1-4, the full variable domain reads DVKVTQSSRYLVKRTGEKVFLECVQDMDHENMFWYRQDPGLGLRLIYFSYDVKMKEKGDIPEGYSVSREKKERFSLILESASTNQTSMYLCASSRVPEREKLFFGSGTQLSVL.

This rearrangement joins TRBV11-2 to TRBJ1-1; D is possibly TRBD1 (6 bases). This CDR3 has 17 amino acids. V was shortened by 2 bases and J by 11 bases, with 27 bases between the two germline ends. Germline CDR1 SGHAT, CDR2 FQNNGV. CDR3: CASSLPLRGHATRGAFF. The CDR3 DNA follows: TGTGCCAGCAGCTTACCCCTGAGGGGACACGCGACCCGTGGGGCTTTCTTT.